The T cell receptor (beta chain) described here comes from a study of cytomegalovirus exposure and HLA in healthy donors. Primers included in the PCR were 60 Vbeta and 13 Jbeta primers. This table comes from immunoSEQ multiplex PCR, and its TCRdb copy is limited to in-frame clones, with some not included. The profile shows about 260,000 clones, 84% of them singletons. For this clone: Its cognate antigen is unknown.

Study-wide results and caveats: Usually a TCR sequence was rare, but some public TCRs were found in many donors.

This TCR was recovered from a woman aged 35 to 49 in good health and CMV-seropositive. Sequences were obtained from PBMCs.

DNA of the CDR3: TGTGCTAGTGGTTTGGTCACCGGACAGATAACTGAAGCTTTCTTT. Encoded protein: CASGLVTGQITEAFF. V and J are TRBV12-5 and TRBJ1-1; TRBD1 might be the D (6 bases). Germline assignment: CDR1 LGHNT and CDR2 FRNRAP. The CDR3 sequence is 15 residues long. Trimming pared 0 bases from V and 5 bases from J, leaving 13 bases between.